This T cell receptor (beta chain) stems from a study of tumor and adjacent non-tumor tissue in lung cancer (dated 2018 in TCRdb). Describing the broader study: The cohort included more than 9 adenocarcinoma, a couple of squamous cell carcinoma and 1 small cell lung cancer patients. TCRbeta CDR3 sequencing was performed on about 30 paired specimens, with one tumor sample and one normal lung sample collected per patient. Bulk TCRbeta repertoires were compared between lung tumor tissue and matched distant non-tumor lung tissue obtained from under 18 lung cancer patients. A total of approximately 130,000,000 productive TCRbeta reads were generated by sequencing, corresponding to an average of about 4.17 million reads per sample. Ages among the roughly 15 patients ranged from about 31 to 80 years, there were roughly 10 men and 5 women, and disease was at TNM stage I to III. What the research found in general, with its limitations: TCR diversity was significantly higher in younger patients, and higher tumor TCR diversity was associated with shorter overall and disease-free survival. Peripheral blood was not sequenced, so blood TCRbeta repertoires were not examined in the lung cancer patients of the study. TCR diversity (inverse Simpson) was significantly higher in tumor than in normal lung tissue (approximately 440 vs 150, P = 0.0075, Mann-Whitney U test). With only around 16 patients in the cohort, the authors noted that larger samples and more detailed clinical data are needed. Neither the sequencing platform nor unique molecular identifiers are named or mentioned anywhere in the methods. The top 100 clones accounted for a significantly larger cumulative portion of the repertoire in normal lung than in tumor tissue.

RNA was isolated from bulk unsorted tissue, and RNA quality was assessed with a NanoDrop ND-1000 and an Agilent 2100. The normal lung samples consisted of distant non-tumor tissue collected more than 3 cm from the tumor edge. All donors had newly diagnosed lung cancer, had not received prior chemotherapy, and were admitted for thoracic surgery in China between August and November 2014. Anyone who had undergone radiotherapy or chemotherapy before, or who had another cancer at the same time, was left out of the study. Surgical tissue pieces of roughly 1-2 cm3 were preserved in RNAlater solution and were kept at -80 degrees C until use. Comment on this clonotype: Its antigen is unknown. No per-base quality is available; no much larger clone lies one base away.

According to the germline V gene, CDR1 reads SGHRS and CDR2 reads YFSETQ. For this chain, trimming is 2 bases at the V end and 5 bases at the J end, and the number of junction bases without a gene match is 5. The CDR3 numbers 14 residues from cysteine through phenylalanine. CDR3 DNA is the only sequence kept; it has 42 bases, read in frame from the first base. Libraries were constructed by multiplex PCR. The sequencer was an Illumina HiSeq 2500. TCRbeta libraries were built by three rounds of nested PCR using primers (Table S4), following protocols modified from ARM-PCR. PCR products of 200-500 bp were gel-excised and purified with the QIAquick gel extraction kit before sequencing. The paper's processing steps were these. Trimmomatic was used to clean the reads, FLASH was used to merge the reads into complete CDR3 sequences, and MiTCR was used to assign the reads to V(D)J germline segments. VDJtools was used to compute clonal diversity as the inverse Simpson's index. In-frame sequences lacking a premature stop codon were counted as productive reads. TCRdb redid the processing of the public reads, applying fastp at Q25 and MiXCR, and retained in-frame beta chains. Each CDR3 protein appears once, grouped with its most common genes and DNA. The authors' filters were not applied to this entry. This sample has 100,000 or so distinct CDR3 sequences in its table, and about 62% of those were observed once. The biggest ten clones account for roughly 20% of the sample.

What was sequenced was distant non-tumor lung tissue. This clonotype was obtained from a man younger than 45 with non-small cell lung cancer. The V gene is TRBV5-1 and the J gene is TRBJ1-1, with 8 central nucleotides matching TRBD1. This receptor has the CDR3 CASSFDTGGTEAFF. In nucleotides, the sequence is TGCGCCAGCAGCTTCGATACAGGGGGGACTGAAGCTTTCTTT.